The clone carrying this TCR beta chain came up a few times. The antigen remains undetermined. This entry comes from a study of CD8 T cells in ankylosing spondylitis. Study results and limitations: Matched synovial fluid from ankylosing spondylitis patients was reported to be enriched for disease-linked clones. Disease-linked clones displayed a CD8+ phenotype and appeared relatively rarely in peripheral blood. What appeared characteristic of ankylosing spondylitis blood was a TCR beta motif of about eight highly homologous variants. Earlier work had already found some motif variants in reactive arthritis synovial fluid and blood.

Trimming stripped 5 bases from V and 5 bases from J, with 12 bases between. Germline CDR1 is SGHVS and CDR2 is FQNEAQ. CDR3 length equals 13 residues. As the method for making TCR beta libraries, quantitative 5'-RACE with molecular barcodes was used. Via MiXCR, TCRdb re-called the 5' RACE reads, giving one row per CDR3 protein. The table has 700,000 to 1,000,000 distinct CDR3 sequences, 10% to 15% seen once. The chain links TRBV7-8 to TRBJ1-1; D is undetermined. The sequence derives from a male donor with ankylosing spondylitis. The specimen sequenced was blood, either unsorted or a sorted T cell fraction (not recorded which). CDR3 coding DNA: TGTGCCAGCAGCCGAGCCGCGGTTACTGAAGCTTTCTTT. Its protein product is CASSRAAVTEAFF.